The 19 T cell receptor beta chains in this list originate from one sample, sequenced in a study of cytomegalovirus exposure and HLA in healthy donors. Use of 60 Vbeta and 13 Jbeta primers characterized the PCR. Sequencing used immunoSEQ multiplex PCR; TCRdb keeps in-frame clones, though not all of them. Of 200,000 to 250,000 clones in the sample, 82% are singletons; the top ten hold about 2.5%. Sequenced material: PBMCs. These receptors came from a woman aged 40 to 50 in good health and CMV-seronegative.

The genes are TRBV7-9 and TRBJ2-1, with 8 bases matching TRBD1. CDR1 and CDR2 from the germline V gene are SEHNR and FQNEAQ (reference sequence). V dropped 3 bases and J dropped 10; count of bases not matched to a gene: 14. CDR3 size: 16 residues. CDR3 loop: CASSFMTGVDVREQFF. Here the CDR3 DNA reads TGTGCCAGCAGCTTTATGACAGGGGTCGATGTTAGGGAGCAGTTCTTC.

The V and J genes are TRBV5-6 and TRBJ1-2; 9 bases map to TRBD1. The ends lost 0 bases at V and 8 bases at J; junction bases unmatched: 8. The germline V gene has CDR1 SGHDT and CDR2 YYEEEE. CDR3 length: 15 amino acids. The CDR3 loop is CASSLVTRTGEGYTF. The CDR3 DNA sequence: TGTGCCAGCAGCTTGGTTACCAGGACAGGGGAAGGCTACACCTTC.

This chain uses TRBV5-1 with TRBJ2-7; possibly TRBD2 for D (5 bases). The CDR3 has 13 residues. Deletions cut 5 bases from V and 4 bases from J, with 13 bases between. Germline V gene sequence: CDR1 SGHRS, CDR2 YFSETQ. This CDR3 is CASRIGNDYEQYF. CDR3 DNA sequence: TGCGCCAGCAGGATCGGGAACGATTACGAGCAGTACTTC.

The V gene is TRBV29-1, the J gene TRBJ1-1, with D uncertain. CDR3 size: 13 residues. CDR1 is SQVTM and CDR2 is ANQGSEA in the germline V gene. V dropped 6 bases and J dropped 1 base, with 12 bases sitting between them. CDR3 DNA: TGCAGCGTCTCTGGAGGGTCGAACACTGAAGCTTTCTTT. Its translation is CSVSGGSNTEAFF. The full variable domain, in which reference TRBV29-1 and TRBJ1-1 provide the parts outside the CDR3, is SAVISQKPSRDICQRGTSLTIQCQVDSQVTMMFWYRQQPGQSLTLIATANQGSEATYESGFVIDKFPISRPNLTFSTLTVSNMSPEDSSIYLCSVSGGSNTEAFFGQGTRLTVV.

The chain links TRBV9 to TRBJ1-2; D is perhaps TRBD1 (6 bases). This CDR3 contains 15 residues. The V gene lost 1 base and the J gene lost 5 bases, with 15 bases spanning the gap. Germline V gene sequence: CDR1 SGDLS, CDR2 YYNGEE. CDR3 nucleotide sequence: TGTGCCAGCAGCGTAACGGGGGGGGCTGGGTATGGCTACACCTTC. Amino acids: CASSVTGGAGYGYTF.

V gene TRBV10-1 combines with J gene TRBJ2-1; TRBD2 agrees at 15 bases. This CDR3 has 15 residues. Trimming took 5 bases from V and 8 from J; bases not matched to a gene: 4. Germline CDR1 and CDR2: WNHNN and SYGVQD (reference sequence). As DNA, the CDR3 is TGCGCCAGCAGTCCAGGACTAGCGGGAGGGCATGAGCAGTTCTTC. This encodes CASSPGLAGGHEQFF.

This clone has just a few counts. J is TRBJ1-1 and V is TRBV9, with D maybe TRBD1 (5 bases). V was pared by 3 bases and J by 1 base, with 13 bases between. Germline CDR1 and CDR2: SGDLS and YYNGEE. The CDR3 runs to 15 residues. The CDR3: CASSGTGGKNTEAFF. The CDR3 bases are TGTGCCAGCAGCGGGACCGGGGGGAAGAACACTGAAGCTTTCTTT.

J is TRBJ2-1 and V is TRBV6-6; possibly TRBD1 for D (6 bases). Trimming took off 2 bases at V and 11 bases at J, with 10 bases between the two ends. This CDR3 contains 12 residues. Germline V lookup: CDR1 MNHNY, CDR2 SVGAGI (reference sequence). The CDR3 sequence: CASSYTTGKQFF. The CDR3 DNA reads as TGTGCCAGCAGTTACACCACAGGGAAGCAGTTCTTC.

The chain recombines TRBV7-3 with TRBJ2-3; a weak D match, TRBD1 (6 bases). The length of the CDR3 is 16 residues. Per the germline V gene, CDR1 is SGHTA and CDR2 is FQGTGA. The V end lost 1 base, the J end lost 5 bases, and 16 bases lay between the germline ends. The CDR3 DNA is TGTGCCAGCAGCTTAATAGGGGGTGTTAATCTAGATACGCAGTATTTT. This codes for CASSLIGGVNLDTQYF. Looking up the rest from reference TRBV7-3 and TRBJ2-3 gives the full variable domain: GAGVSQTPSNKVTEKGKYVELRCDPISGHTALYWYRQSLGQGPEFLIYFQGTGAADDSGLPNDRFFAVRPEGSVSTLKIQRTERGDSAVYLCASSLIGGVNLDTQYFGPGTRLTVL.

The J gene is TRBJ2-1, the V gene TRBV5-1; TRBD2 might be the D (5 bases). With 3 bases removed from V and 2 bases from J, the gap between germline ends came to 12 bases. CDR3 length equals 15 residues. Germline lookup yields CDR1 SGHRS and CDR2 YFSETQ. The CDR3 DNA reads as TGCGCCAGCAGCTCGTGGAGTAGCGCCTACAATGAGCAGTTCTTC. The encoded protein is CASSSWSSAYNEQFF.

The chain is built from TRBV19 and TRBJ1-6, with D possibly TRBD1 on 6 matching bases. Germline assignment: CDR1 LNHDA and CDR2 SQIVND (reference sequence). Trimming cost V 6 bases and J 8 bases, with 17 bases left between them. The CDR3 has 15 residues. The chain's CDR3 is CASRLTGRSDSPLHF. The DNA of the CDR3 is TGTGCCAGTAGGTTAACAGGGCGTAGTGATTCACCCCTCCACTTT.

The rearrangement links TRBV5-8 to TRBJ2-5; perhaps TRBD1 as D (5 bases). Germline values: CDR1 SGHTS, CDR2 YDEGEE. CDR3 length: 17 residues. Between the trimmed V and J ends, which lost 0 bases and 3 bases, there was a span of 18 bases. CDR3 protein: CASSLVGQGRLKETQYF. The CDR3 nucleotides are TGTGCCAGCAGCTTGGTAGGCCAGGGAAGGCTAAAAGAGACCCAGTACTTC.

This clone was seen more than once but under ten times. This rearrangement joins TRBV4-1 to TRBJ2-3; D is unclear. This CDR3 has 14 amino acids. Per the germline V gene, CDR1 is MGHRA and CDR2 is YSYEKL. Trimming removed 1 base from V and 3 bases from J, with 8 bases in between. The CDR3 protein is CASSQVLETDTQYF. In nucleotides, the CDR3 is TGCGCCAGCAGCCAAGTATTAGAAACAGATACGCAGTATTTT.

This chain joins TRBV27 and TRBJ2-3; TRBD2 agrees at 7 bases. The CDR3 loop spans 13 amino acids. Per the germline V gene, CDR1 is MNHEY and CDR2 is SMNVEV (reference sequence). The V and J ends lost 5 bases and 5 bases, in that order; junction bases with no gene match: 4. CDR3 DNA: TGTGCCAGCAGTCGGGAGGTAATAGATACGCAGTATTTT. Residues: CASSREVIDTQYF.

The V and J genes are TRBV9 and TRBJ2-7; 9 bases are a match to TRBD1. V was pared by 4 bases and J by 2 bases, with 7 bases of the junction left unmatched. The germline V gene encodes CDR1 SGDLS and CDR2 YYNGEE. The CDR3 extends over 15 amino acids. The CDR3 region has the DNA TGTGCCAGCAGCTATGAGGGACAGGGAACCTACGAGCAGTACTTC. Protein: CASSYEGQGTYEQYF.

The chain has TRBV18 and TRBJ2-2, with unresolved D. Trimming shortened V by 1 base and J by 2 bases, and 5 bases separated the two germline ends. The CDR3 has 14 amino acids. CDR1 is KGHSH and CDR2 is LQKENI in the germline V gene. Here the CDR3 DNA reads TGTGCCAGCTCACCACTCAGTAACACCGGGGAGCTGTTTTTT. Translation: CASSPLSNTGELFF.

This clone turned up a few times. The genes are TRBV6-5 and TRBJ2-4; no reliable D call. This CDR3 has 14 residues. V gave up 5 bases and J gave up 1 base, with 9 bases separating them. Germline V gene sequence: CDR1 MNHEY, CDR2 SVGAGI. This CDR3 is CASSGVRAKNIQYF. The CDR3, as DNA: TGTGCCAGCAGTGGAGTACGGGCCAAAAACATTCAGTACTTC.

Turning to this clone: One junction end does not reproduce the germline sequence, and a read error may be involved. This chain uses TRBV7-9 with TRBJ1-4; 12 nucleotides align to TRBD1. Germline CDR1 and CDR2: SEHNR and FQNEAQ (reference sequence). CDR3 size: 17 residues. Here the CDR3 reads CSSSWRDRGLANEKLFF. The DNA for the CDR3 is TGTTCCAGCAGCTGGCGGGACAGGGGGCTAGCTAATGAAAAACTGTTTTTT.

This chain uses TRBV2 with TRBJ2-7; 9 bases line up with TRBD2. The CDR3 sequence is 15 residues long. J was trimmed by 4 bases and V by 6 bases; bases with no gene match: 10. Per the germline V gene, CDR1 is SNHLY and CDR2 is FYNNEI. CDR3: CASSLRGGGAYEQYF. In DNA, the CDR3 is TGTGCCAGCAGCCTGCGGGGGGGTGGGGCTTACGAGCAGTACTTC.